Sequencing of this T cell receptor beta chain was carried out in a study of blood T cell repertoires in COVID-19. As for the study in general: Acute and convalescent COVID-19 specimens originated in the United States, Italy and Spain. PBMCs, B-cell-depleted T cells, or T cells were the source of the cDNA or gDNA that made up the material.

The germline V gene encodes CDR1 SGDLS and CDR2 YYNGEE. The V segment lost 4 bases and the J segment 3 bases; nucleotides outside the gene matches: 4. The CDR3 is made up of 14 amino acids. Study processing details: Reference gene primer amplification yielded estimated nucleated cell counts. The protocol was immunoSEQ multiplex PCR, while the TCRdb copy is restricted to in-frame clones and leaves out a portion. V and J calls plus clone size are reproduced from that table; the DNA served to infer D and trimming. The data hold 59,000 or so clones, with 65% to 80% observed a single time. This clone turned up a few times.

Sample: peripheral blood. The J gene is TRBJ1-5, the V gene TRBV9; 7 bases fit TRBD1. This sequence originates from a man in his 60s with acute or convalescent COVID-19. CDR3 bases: TGTGCCAGCAGCCAGGGGGGACCCAATCAGCCCCAGCATTTT. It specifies CASSQGGPNQPQHF.